A single sample gave rise to the 27 T cell receptor beta chains below, sequenced in a study of post-analysis software for immune sequencing data. Study-level findings and limits: Patients had higher frequencies than controls of five TRBV segments, including TRBV5-6, TRBV5-1 and TRBV20-1.

Libraries were made from TCR beta cDNA, and they carried unique molecular identifiers. TCRdb reprocessed the PCR reads with MiXCR, giving one entry per CDR3 protein. In the table there are hundreds of thousands of distinct CDR3 sequences, about 44% of which are singletons. Their recognized antigens are unknown. Source material: blood. Source of these receptors: a girl aged 10 to 17 with multiple sclerosis.

This rearrangement joins TRBV12-3 or TRBV12-4 to TRBJ1-2; no firm D call. This CDR3 region has 16 residues. Deletions cut 6 bases from V and 4 bases from J, with 21 bases between. The CDR3 nucleotides read TGTGCCAGCAGATCCCTATTGGTTCAGGCGAGCTATGGCTACACCTTC. This gives the protein CASRSLLVQASYGYTF.

This clonotype has only a few counts. The V gene is TRBV7-2, the J gene TRBJ2-1; 11 nucleotides match TRBD2. The CDR3 is 18 residues long. The trim removed 1 base at V and 4 bases at J, leaving 9 bases unmatched. Germline V gives CDR1 SGHTA, CDR2 FQGNSA. The CDR3 DNA is TGTGCCAGCAGCTTAGTCGGTCTAGCGGGGGGCTCATACAATGAGCAGTTCTTC. This sequence encodes CASSLVGLAGGSYNEQFF. Complete variable domain (other parts from reference TRBV7-2 and TRBJ2-1): GAGVSQSPSNKVTEKGKDVELRCDPISGHTALYWYRQSLGQGLEFLIYFQGNSAPDKSGLPSDRFSAERTGGSVSTLTIQRTQQEDSAVYLCASSLVGLAGGSYNEQFFGPGTRLTVL.

The genes are TRBV10-3 and TRBJ1-2; 7 bases are shared with TRBD1. CDR3 size: 13 residues. V shed 10 bases, J shed 0 bases, and the junction held 5 bases outside the gene matches. Germline V gives CDR1 ENHRY, CDR2 SYGVKD. The CDR3: CATADRSNYGYTF. CDR3 DNA: TGTGCCACCGCGGACAGGTCTAACTATGGCTACACCTTC.

The rearrangement links TRBV28 to TRBJ2-7, with no clear D. Germline CDR1 MDHEN, CDR2 SYDVKM. The CDR3 has 13 residues. With 3 bases removed from V and 4 bases from J, the gap between germline ends came to 10 bases. The DNA of the CDR3 is TGTGCCAGCAGTTTCCGAAACGGGTACGAGCAGTACTTC. Its protein is CASSFRNGYEQYF.

To note about this clonotype: One junction end disagrees with the germline gene, perhaps due to a read error. The chain carries TRBV2 and TRBJ2-7, with a weak D call TRBD2 (5 bases). Germline V CDR1 and CDR2: SNHLY, FYNNEI. CDR3 length: 13 residues. CDR3 DNA: TGTACCAGCACTTGGACTGGGAACTACGAGCAGTACTTC. Its translation is CTSTWTGNYEQYF.

Of note for this clonotype: Since no conserved phenylalanine or tryptophan closes the CDR3, a read error is the likely cause. This chain uses TRBV4-1 with TRBJ2-5; either TRBD1 or TRBD2 may supply D (5 bases each). Germline CDR1 reads MGHRA; CDR2 reads YSYEKL. This CDR3 region has 14 residues. Trimming took off 1 base at V and 5 bases at J, with 11 bases between the two ends. The CDR3 sequence: CASSQGGPTETQYL. The CDR3 nucleotides read TGCGCCAGCAGCCAAGGGGGACCCACTGAGACCCAGTACCTC.

About this clonotype itself: The junction departs from germline at one end; a sequencing error may be responsible. The rearrangement uses TRBV4-1 and TRBJ2-1; 10 nucleotides align to TRBD2. This CDR3 comprises 16 residues. CDR1 MGHRA and CDR2 YSYEKL come from the germline V gene. CDR3 DNA: TGCGCCAGCAGCCAATTAGCGGGGGGCTTTTACAATGGGCAGTTCTTC. Its protein product is CASSQLAGGFYNGQFF.

V and J are TRBV4-1 and TRBJ2-3; 11 bases are a match to TRBD2. The V and J ends lost 5 bases and 10 bases, in that order; junction bases with no gene match: 14. Germline-derived CDR1 and CDR2 are MGHRA and YSYEKL. This CDR3 has 16 residues. The CDR3 bases are TGCGCCAGCAGCTTACTACTAGCGGGAGCGGGAGGTGCGCAGTATTTT. Residues: CASSLLLAGAGGAQYF.

This clonotype was seen only a few times. The chain recombines TRBV5-1 with TRBJ2-1, with TRBD2 matching 8 bases. V dropped 0 bases and J dropped 15; count of bases not matched to a gene: 17. This CDR3 is 16 amino acids long. Germline V CDR1 and CDR2: SGHRS, YFSETQ. The CDR3 loop is CASSLEGLGSPRFRFF. The CDR3 DNA sequence: TGCGCCAGCAGCTTGGAGGGACTAGGTTCCCCCAGGTTCAGGTTCTTC.

V gene TRBV6-6 combines with J gene TRBJ1-2; 12 bases align to TRBD1. Germline-derived CDR1 and CDR2 are MNHNY and SVGAGI (reference sequence). The CDR3 extends over 12 amino acids. The V and J ends lost 10 bases and 8 bases, in that order; junction bases with no gene match: 5. CDR3 DNA sequence: TGTGCCATCCGAGGGACAGGGGGCGGCTACACCTTC. This codes for CAIRGTGGGYTF.

The chain links TRBV4-2 to TRBJ2-3; 9 nucleotides match TRBD2. The CDR3 is 18 amino acids. After removal of 3 bases from V and 2 bases from J, the junction contained 12 bases not matched to a gene. From germline, CDR1 is LGHNA and CDR2 YNFKEQ. The CDR3 reads CASSHPPESGGTTDTQYF. As DNA, the CDR3 is TGTGCCAGCAGCCATCCCCCAGAGAGCGGGGGGACCACAGATACGCAGTATTTT.

This clonotype was detected a few times. This chain links TRBV20-1 with TRBJ1-5, with D perhaps TRBD1 (6 bases). The CDR3 contains 13 residues. Trimming cost V 1 base and J 3 bases, with 7 bases left between them. The V gene's germline CDR1 is DFQATT and CDR2 SNEGSKA (reference sequence). Here the CDR3 reads CSARGQDNQPQHF. In DNA, the CDR3 is TGCAGTGCTAGAGGACAGGACAATCAGCCCCAGCATTTT.

The CDR3 DNA sequence: TGCAGTGCTGACCGGGACCCGAATGAGCAGTTCTTC. Its translation: CSADRDPNEQFF. J is TRBJ2-1 and V is TRBV20-1; D possibly uses TRBD1 or TRBD2 (5 bases each). V was shortened by 5 bases and J by 7 bases, with 12 bases between the two germline ends. Germline values: CDR1 DFQATT, CDR2 SNEGSKA (reference sequence). CDR3 size: 12 residues.

This chain joins TRBV6-6 and TRBJ2-1; TRBD2 aligns across 7 bases. From germline, CDR1 is MNHNY and CDR2 SVGAGI (reference sequence). The trim removed 0 bases at V and 5 bases at J, leaving 10 bases unmatched. The CDR3 length is 17 residues. As DNA, the CDR3 is TGTGCCAGCAGTTACTCGACAGTCCAACGGGGGGACAATGAGCAGTTCTTC. Residues: CASSYSTVQRGDNEQFF.

J is TRBJ1-6 and V is TRBV9, with D maybe TRBD1 (6 bases). CDR1 and CDR2 (germline): SGDLS, YYNGEE. The V gene lost 2 bases and the J gene lost 8 bases, with 11 bases spanning the gap. The CDR3 loop spans 14 amino acids. In nucleotides, the CDR3 is TGTGCCAGCAGCGTGGACAGAGACTATTCACCCCTCCACTTT. Amino acid sequence: CASSVDRDYSPLHF. The full variable domain, its missing parts supplied by reference TRBV9 and TRBJ1-6, is DSGVTQTPKHLITATGQRVTLRCSPRSGDLSVYWYQQSLDQGLQFLIQYYNGEERAKGNILERFSAQQFPDLHSELNLSSLELGDSALYFCASSVDRDYSPLHFGNGTRLTVT.

In this sample, this clonotype turned up a few times. V usage is TRBV4-1 and J usage is TRBJ1-4; tentatively, D is TRBD1 (6 bases). Germline CDR1 MGHRA, CDR2 YSYEKL. Trimming shortened V by 4 bases and J by 0 bases, and 18 bases separated the two germline ends. There are 18 residues in the CDR3. CDR3 protein: CASSPSWGRGATNEKLFF. Here the CDR3 DNA reads TGCGCCAGCAGCCCCTCTTGGGGCAGGGGAGCAACTAATGAAAAACTGTTTTTT.

This chain connects TRBV9 to TRBJ2-3, with TRBD2 matching over 8 bases. Germline lookup yields CDR1 SGDLS and CDR2 YYNGEE. This CDR3 has 14 residues. The V and J ends lost 2 bases and 8 bases, in that order; junction bases with no gene match: 7. CDR3 amino acids: CASSVERELGTQYF. CDR3 coding DNA: TGTGCCAGCAGCGTTGAGCGGGAGCTGGGTACGCAGTATTTT.

The gene calls are TRBV20-1 and TRBJ1-5; maybe TRBD1 (5 bases). V dropped 3 bases and J dropped 3 bases, with 15 bases sitting between them. Germline loops: CDR1 DFQATT, CDR2 SNEGSKA (reference sequence). CDR3 size: 15 residues. Here the CDR3 DNA reads TGCAGTGCTAGCCGAGGGGCGGGGGTCAATCAGCCCCAGCATTTT. This encodes CSASRGAGVNQPQHF.

This clonotype was detected a few times. The V gene is TRBV5-1, the J gene TRBJ2-3; D is unclear. Germline V gives CDR1 SGHRS, CDR2 YFSETQ. The length of the CDR3 is 12 residues. V dropped 0 bases and J dropped 4 bases, with 3 bases sitting between them. The CDR3 bases are TGCGCCAGCAGCTTGGAAGCAGATACGCAGTATTTT. Translating it yields CASSLEADTQYF.

The chain employs TRBV7-9 and TRBJ2-7; D remains unclear. Germline lookup yields CDR1 SEHNR and CDR2 FQNEAQ (reference sequence). Deletions cut 3 bases from V and 0 bases from J, with 9 bases between. This CDR3 region has 14 residues. Here the CDR3 DNA reads TGTGCCAGCAGCTTCGATGGCAACTCCTACGAGCAGTACTTC. It encodes CASSFDGNSYEQYF.

This clonotype has a single count. The V call is TRBV12-3 or TRBV12-4, the J call TRBJ2-1; 8 nucleotides line up with TRBD1. This CDR3 comprises 13 residues. The CDR3: CATVGQGDNEQFF. The DNA for the CDR3 is TGTGCTACAGTTGGACAGGGCGACAATGAGCAGTTCTTC.

This clonotype showed up just a few times. The chain uses TRBV29-1 and TRBJ1-2; D perhaps matches TRBD1 (5 bases). The CDR3 covers 14 residues. Per the germline V gene, CDR1 is SQVTM and CDR2 is ANQGSEA. The chain's CDR3 is CIRGDSTANYGYTF. The CDR3 DNA reads TGCATCCGGGGGGATTCCACAGCTAACTATGGCTACACCTTC.

The chain recombines TRBV2 with TRBJ2-7; 10 bases are shared with TRBD2. V lost 6 bases to trimming and J lost 3 bases; unmatched junction nucleotides: 8. Germline V gene sequence: CDR1 SNHLY, CDR2 FYNNEI. CDR3 length: 15 amino acids. The CDR3 region is CASRPTSGIHYEQYF. The CDR3, as DNA: TGTGCCAGCAGACCAACTAGCGGGATCCACTACGAGCAGTACTTC. The full variable domain, its missing parts supplied by reference TRBV2 and TRBJ2-7, is EPEVTQTPSHQVTQMGQEVILRCVPISNHLYFYWYRQILGQKVEFLVSFYNNEISEKSEIFDDQFSVERPDGSNFTLKIRSTKLEDSAMYFCASRPTSGIHYEQYFGPGTRLTVT.

In its sample, this clonotype was seen a few times. J is TRBJ2-1 and V is TRBV6-5; no reliable D call. Germline assignment: CDR1 MNHEY and CDR2 SVGAGI. Trimming took 0 bases from V and 9 from J, leaving 15 bases between them. The CDR3 length is 15 residues. The CDR3 protein is CASSYSGIGPGEQFF. The CDR3 DNA reads TGTGCCAGCAGTTACTCGGGCATAGGTCCAGGTGAGCAGTTCTTC.

This clonotype has just a few counts. V and J are TRBV5-1 and TRBJ2-1; D gene uncertain. V dropped 0 bases and J dropped 4 bases, with 11 bases sitting between them. The CDR3 spans 15 residues. Per germline, CDR1 SGHRS and CDR2 YFSETQ. The CDR3 nucleotides are TGCGCCAGCAGCTTGGAGACACCAATATACAATGAGCAGTTCTTC. Its translation is CASSLETPIYNEQFF.

In this sample, this clonotype turned up once. CDR3 nucleotide sequence: TGTGCCAGCAGCCCCCAGGTTGGAGCTAATGAAAAACTGTTTTTT. This sequence encodes CASSPQVGANEKLFF. J is TRBJ1-4 and V is TRBV7-2, with D hard to call. CDR1 and CDR2 from the germline V gene are SGHTA and FQGNSA. V was trimmed by 5 bases and J by 3 bases, leaving 13 bases between them. The CDR3 extends over 15 amino acids. Variable domain in full (rest from reference TRBV7-2 and TRBJ1-4): GAGVSQSPSNKVTEKGKDVELRCDPISGHTALYWYRQSLGQGLEFLIYFQGNSAPDKSGLPSDRFSAERTGGSVSTLTIQRTQQEDSAVYLCASSPQVGANEKLFFGSGTQLSVL.

In its sample, this clonotype was seen many times. V usage is TRBV12-3 or TRBV12-4 and J usage is TRBJ1-6; 8 bases align to TRBD1. The CDR3 has 15 residues. V dropped 5 bases and J dropped 9; count of bases not matched to a gene: 9. DNA for the CDR3: TGTGCCAGCAGTCTAACCAGGGGGCGAGGTTCACCCCTCCACTTT. Its translation is CASSLTRGRGSPLHF.